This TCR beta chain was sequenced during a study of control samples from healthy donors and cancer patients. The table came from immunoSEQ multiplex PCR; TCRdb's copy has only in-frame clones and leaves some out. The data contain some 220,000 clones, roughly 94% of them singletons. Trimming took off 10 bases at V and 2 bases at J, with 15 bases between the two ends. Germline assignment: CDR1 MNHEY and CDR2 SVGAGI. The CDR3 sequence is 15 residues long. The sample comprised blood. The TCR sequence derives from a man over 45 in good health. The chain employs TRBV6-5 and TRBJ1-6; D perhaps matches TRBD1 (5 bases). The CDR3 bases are TGTGCCATCACCACCCGGGACGCCTATAATTCACCCCTCCACTTT. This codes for CAITTRDAYNSPLHF.